This T cell receptor (beta chain) was captured in a study of molecular identifiers for immune sequencing clone quantification. The CDR3 has 14 residues. The V end was cut by 8 bases, the J end by 5 bases, with 16 bases between. On this clonotype: The antigen is not known.

Listed TCR primers and previously described methods were used for bulk TCR libraries. TCRdb fed the PCR reads into MiXCR, producing one record per CDR3 protein. The sample lists approximately 35,000 distinct CDR3 sequences, approximately 19% occurring once. Regarding the study as a whole: The share of molecules held by clones above 20 RNA copies was over 99% in effector cells and under 1% in naive cells.

The sequence derives from a human donor in good health. Some libraries in this study had Jurkat cell RNA spiked in. Sequencing used naive CD8+ T cells from blood, with Jurkat cell RNA spiked in. Subset meaning: FACS-sorted CD8+CD4-CCR7+CD45RA+ naive T cells. The V call is TRBV12-3 or TRBV12-4, the J call TRBJ2-1; no definite D call. CDR3: CASGPFSGDNEQFF. The CDR3 DNA sequence: TGTGCCAGCGGTCCTTTCTCTGGGGACAATGAGCAGTTCTTC.